This entry lists 27 T cell receptor beta chains sequenced from one sample in a study of T cell responses to AZD1222 COVID-19 vaccine. Measured with immunoSEQ multiplex PCR; TCRdb has only the in-frame clones, and not every one. The sample carries about 260,000 clones, 85% to 95% recorded once. This material consisted of peripheral blood, taken on day 0 of AZD1222 vaccination. Source of these receptors: an adult in good health.

This chain links TRBV2 with TRBJ2-1; D gene ambiguous. Germline assignment: CDR1 SNHLY and CDR2 FYNNEI. The CDR3 contains 14 residues. V lost 7 bases and J 0 bases, leaving 10 bases between the germline ends. The CDR3, as DNA: TGTGCCAGCAATTTGCGAAGCTCCTACAATGAGCAGTTCTTC. Protein: CASNLRSSYNEQFF.

This clone was picked up one time. The chain links TRBV12-3 or TRBV12-4 to TRBJ1-1; no clear D. The CDR3 is 13 residues long. Trimming pared 1 base from V and 5 bases from J, leaving 8 bases between. This CDR3 reads CASSLGAGTEAFF. CDR3 coding DNA: TGTGCCAGCAGTTTAGGGGCCGGAACTGAAGCTTTCTTT.

This clone was seen a few times. This chain links TRBV6-1 with TRBJ1-2; 12 bases line up with TRBD1. CDR1 is MNHNS and CDR2 is SASEGT in the germline V gene. V lost 2 bases, J lost 4 bases, and 5 bases stayed unmatched. The CDR3 is 16 residues long. CDR3 sequence: CASSESGTGGRYGYTF. The DNA for the CDR3 is TGTGCCAGCAGTGAATCCGGGACAGGGGGCCGCTATGGCTACACCTTC.

The chain combines TRBV3-1 (or the pseudogene TRBV3-2) with TRBJ2-1, with D perhaps matching TRBD2 (6 bases). V lost 3 bases and J 2 bases, leaving 8 bases between the germline ends. Per germline, CDR1 LGHDT and CDR2 YNNKEL (reference sequence). The CDR3 is 14 amino acids. CDR3 loop: CASSHGGPYNEQFF. In DNA form, the CDR3 reads TGTGCCAGCAGCCACGGGGGACCCTACAATGAGCAGTTCTTC.

The rearrangement links TRBV15 to TRBJ1-2; D uncertain. The CDR3 totals 13 residues. Germline V gene sequence: CDR1 LNHNV, CDR2 YYDKDF (reference sequence). V lost 3 bases and J 3 bases, leaving 8 bases between the germline ends. The CDR3 DNA reads TGTGCCACCAGCAGTCGGAGGGACTATGGCTACACCTTC. This codes for CATSSRRDYGYTF.

V is TRBV6-5 and J is TRBJ1-2; 7 nucleotides align to TRBD1. This CDR3 spans 11 amino acids. The germline gives CDR1 MNHEY, CDR2 SVGAGI. V shed 7 bases, J shed 9 bases, and the junction held 5 bases outside the gene matches. The CDR3 bases are TGTGCCAGCACCTCAGGGGGAAGCTACACCTTC. Its translation is CASTSGGSYTF.

The chain carries TRBV28 and TRBJ1-5; the D is unclear. Germline CDR1 MDHEN, CDR2 SYDVKM. V was clipped by 3 bases and J by 6 bases, with 15 bases between them. The CDR3 totals 15 residues. CDR3 bases: TGTGCCAGCAGTTTCGGTGGAGGAGGTACTCAGCCCCAGCATTTT. This encodes CASSFGGGGTQPQHF.

A note on this clone: Other DNA sequences in this sample translate to the same CDR3. The chain employs TRBV5-1 and TRBJ1-5, with D possibly TRBD1 on 6 matching bases. Germline loops: CDR1 SGHRS, CDR2 YFSETQ. This CDR3 is 13 amino acids long. Trimming stripped 2 bases from V and 6 bases from J, with 9 bases between. The CDR3 DNA sequence: TGCGCCAGCAGCTTAGGGGGGGGTCAGCCCCAGCATTTT. It codes for CASSLGGGQPQHF.

The chain uses TRBV28 and TRBJ2-2, with D possibly TRBD1 on 7 matching bases. The V gene lost 1 base and the J gene lost 4 bases, with 10 bases spanning the gap. Germline V gene sequence: CDR1 MDHEN, CDR2 SYDVKM. The CDR3 runs 15 residues. This CDR3 reads CASSLSQGGTGELFF. In DNA form, the CDR3 reads TGTGCCAGCAGTTTATCGCAGGGGGGCACCGGGGAGCTGTTTTTT.

The chain employs TRBV2 and TRBJ2-2; the D gene is possibly TRBD2 (5 bases). Germline CDR1 and CDR2: SNHLY and FYNNEI. V dropped 8 bases and J dropped 1 base, with 14 bases sitting between them. CDR3 length equals 15 residues. The DNA for the CDR3 is TGTGCCAGCGGCGGGTCCTCTTTGAACACCGGGGAGCTGTTTTTT. Translated: CASGGSSLNTGELFF.

The chain is built from TRBV18 and TRBJ1-3; D ambiguous. V was pared by 0 bases and J by 6 bases, with 12 bases between. CDR1 KGHSH and CDR2 LQKENI come from the germline V gene. The length of the CDR3 is 15 residues. The CDR3 spells CASSPPGREQNTIYF. The CDR3 DNA follows: TGTGCCAGCTCACCACCGGGGAGGGAACAAAACACCATATATTTT.

V gene TRBV2 combines with J gene TRBJ1-2; D is possibly TRBD1 (5 bases). Germline CDR1 is SNHLY and CDR2 is FYNNEI. The CDR3 runs to 13 residues. With 11 bases removed from V and 4 bases from J, the gap between germline ends came to 17 bases. CDR3 region: CAGALDVGYGYTF. The CDR3 coding sequence is TGTGCCGGGGCTTTGGATGTGGGCTATGGCTACACCTTC.

The genes are TRBV7-2 and TRBJ2-1; no clear D. The CDR3 contains 14 residues. V lost 5 bases and J lost 0, with 8 bases in between. Germline V lookup: CDR1 SGHTA, CDR2 FQGNSA. The CDR3 DNA is TGTGCCAGCAGCCTTCCCCGCTCCTACAATGAGCAGTTCTTC. It yields the protein CASSLPRSYNEQFF.

The chain carries TRBV3-1 (or the pseudogene TRBV3-2) and TRBJ2-1; possible D gene TRBD2, 6 bases. The CDR3 spans 14 residues. Deletions cut 8 bases from V and 2 bases from J, with 13 bases between. Germline V gene data show CDR1 as LGHDT and CDR2 as YNNKEL (reference sequence). The CDR3 loop is CASSSGLTYNEQFF. CDR3 nucleotide sequence: TGTGCCAGCTCCTCGGGACTGACCTACAATGAGCAGTTCTTC.

The J gene is TRBJ1-5, the V gene TRBV27; D uncertain. This CDR3 has 15 amino acids. Trimming cost V 8 bases and J 0 bases, with 14 bases left between them. The germline CDR1 and CDR2 sequences are MNHEY and SMNVEV (reference sequence). The CDR3 is CASSPGWSSNQPQHF. CDR3 bases: TGTGCCAGCTCTCCAGGTTGGAGTAGCAATCAGCCCCAGCATTTT.

The chain recombines TRBV10-2 with TRBJ2-7; D gene ambiguous. The CDR3 is 12 residues long. The V end lost 8 bases, the J end lost 1 base, and 9 bases lay between the germline ends. Germline assignment: CDR1 WSHSY and CDR2 SAAADI. CDR3 sequence reads: CASGSDSYEQYF. CDR3 sequence (DNA): TGCGCCAGCGGGTCTGATTCCTACGAGCAGTACTTC.

The chain uses TRBV7-9 and TRBJ1-2; D is uncertain. Trimming took 4 bases from V and 4 from J, leaving 10 bases between them. Germline values: CDR1 SEHNR, CDR2 FQNEAQ (reference sequence). The CDR3 runs to 13 residues. The CDR3 loop reads CASSSRTGYGYTF. The CDR3 DNA is TGTGCCAGCAGCTCCCGGACGGGCTATGGCTACACCTTC. The whole variable domain, filled in from reference TRBV7-9 and TRBJ1-2, reads DTGVSQNPRHKITKRGQNVTFRCDPISEHNRLYWYRQTLGQGPEFLTYFQNEAQLEKSRLLSDRFSAERPKGSFSTLEIQRTEQGDSAMYLCASSSRTGYGYTFGSGTRLTVV.

This sequence joins TRBV9 and TRBJ2-3; D is possibly TRBD2 (5 bases). The ends were cut back, 0 bases at V and 4 bases at J, with 15 bases in the middle. There are 16 residues in the CDR3. CDR1 is SGDLS and CDR2 is YYNGEE in the germline V gene. CDR3 protein: CASSVVPGGGADTQYF. For the CDR3, the DNA is TGTGCCAGCAGCGTAGTGCCAGGAGGAGGTGCAGATACGCAGTATTTT.

This clone was seen just once. The V and J genes are TRBV12-3 or TRBV12-4 and TRBJ1-2, with TRBD1 matching 9 bases. The length of the CDR3 is 13 residues. V lost 7 bases, J lost 2 bases, and 2 bases stayed unmatched. CDR3 bases: TGTGCCAGCAAGGGACAGGGCAACTATGGCTACACCTTC. It yields the protein CASKGQGNYGYTF.

This sequence joins TRBV19 and TRBJ1-5; possibly TRBD1 for D (5 bases). CDR3 length equals 14 residues. The germline V gene has CDR1 LNHDA and CDR2 SQIVND (reference sequence). V lost 3 bases, J lost 7 bases, and 13 bases lay in between. Written as DNA, the CDR3 is TGTGCCAGTAGTATGATGGGACCCTGGCAGCCCCAGCATTTT. Its protein product is CASSMMGPWQPQHF.

V is TRBV10-1 and J is TRBJ2-7; TRBD1 matches at 7 bases. With 7 bases clipped from V and 4 bases from J, the junction kept 16 bases outside the gene matches. Per the germline V gene, CDR1 is WNHNN and CDR2 is SYGVQD (reference sequence). The CDR3 contains 16 residues. The CDR3 loop is CASTPTGHIEVYEQYF. CDR3 sequence (DNA): TGCGCCAGCACTCCGACAGGGCATATCGAAGTTTACGAGCAGTACTTC.

This clone was counted once. The chain joins TRBV5-1 to TRBJ1-1; 7 nucleotides match TRBD1. This CDR3 has 14 residues. V was clipped by 1 base and J by 3 bases; unmatched bases: 3. In germline, CDR1 is SGHRS, CDR2 YFSETQ. The chain's CDR3 is CASSLQQGDTEAFF. CDR3 in DNA: TGCGCCAGCAGCTTGCAGCAGGGGGACACTGAAGCTTTCTTT. Full variable domain (rest looked up from reference TRBV5-1 and TRBJ1-1): KAGVTQTPRYLIKTRGQQVTLSCSPISGHRSVSWYQQTPGQGLQFLFEYFSETQRNKGNFPGRFSGRQFSNSRSEMNVSTLELGDSALYLCASSLQQGDTEAFFGQGTRLTVV.

The chain has TRBV10-3 and TRBJ2-7; 10 nucleotides align to TRBD1. With 3 bases clipped from V and 4 bases from J, the junction kept 6 bases outside the gene matches. The CDR3 sequence is 15 residues long. Germline V CDR1 and CDR2: ENHRY, SYGVKD. The CDR3 DNA reads TGTGCCATCAGTGAATCGGACAGGGGGGTTTACGAGCAGTACTTC. It codes for CAISESDRGVYEQYF.

The J gene is TRBJ2-7, the V gene TRBV2; D call uncertain. The germline CDR1 and CDR2 sequences are SNHLY and FYNNEI. Deletions cut 8 bases from V and 0 bases from J, with 14 bases between. This CDR3 comprises 14 residues. CDR3 DNA: TGTGCCAGCCGTAGGCGGCGGAGCTCCTACGAGCAGTACTTC. Translation: CASRRRRSSYEQYF.

This clone was seen just once. The rearrangement joins TRBV4-1 to TRBJ2-1, with D perhaps given as TRBD1 or TRBD2 (6 bases each). The germline V gene encodes CDR1 MGHRA and CDR2 YSYEKL. V lost 2 bases, J lost 14 bases, and 13 bases lay in between. CDR3 length: 12 residues. CDR3 sequence reads: CASSQLVGGKFF. The CDR3 DNA sequence: TGCGCCAGCAGCCAACTCGTGGGGGGCAAGTTCTTC.

V and J are TRBV5-6 and TRBJ1-6; 7 bases are a match to TRBD1. The CDR3 has 16 residues. The V and J ends lost 1 base and 6 bases, in that order; junction bases with no gene match: 7. The germline CDR1 and CDR2 sequences are SGHDT and YYEEEE. CDR3 region: CASSLKGTELNSPLHF. CDR3 DNA: TGTGCCAGCAGCTTGAAGGGGACAGAGCTTAATTCACCCCTCCACTTT.

This clone appeared a single time. Other DNA sequences from this sample encode an identical CDR3 as well. V and J are TRBV15 and TRBJ1-1; D may be TRBD1 (5 bases). This CDR3 comprises 15 residues. The V end lost 1 base, the J end lost 2 bases, and 11 bases lay between the germline ends. Per germline, CDR1 LNHNV and CDR2 YYDKDF (reference sequence). This chain's CDR3 is CATSRARGTNTEAFF. CDR3 in DNA: TGTGCCACCAGCAGAGCCCGGGGGACTAACACTGAAGCTTTCTTT.